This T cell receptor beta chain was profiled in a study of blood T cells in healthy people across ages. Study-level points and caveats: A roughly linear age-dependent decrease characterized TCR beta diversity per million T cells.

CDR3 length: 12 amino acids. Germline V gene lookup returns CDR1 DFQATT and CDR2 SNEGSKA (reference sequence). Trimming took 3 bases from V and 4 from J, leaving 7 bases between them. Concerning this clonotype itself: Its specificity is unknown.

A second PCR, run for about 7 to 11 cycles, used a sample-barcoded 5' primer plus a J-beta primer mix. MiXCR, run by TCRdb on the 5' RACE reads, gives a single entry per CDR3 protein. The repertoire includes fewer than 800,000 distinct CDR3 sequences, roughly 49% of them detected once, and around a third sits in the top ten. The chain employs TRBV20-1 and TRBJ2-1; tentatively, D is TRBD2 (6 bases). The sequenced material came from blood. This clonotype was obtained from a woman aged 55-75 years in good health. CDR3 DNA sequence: TGCAGTGCTAGCGGGGGATACAATGAGCAGTTCTTC. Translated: CSASGGYNEQFF.